This TCR beta chain was recorded in a study of shared clonotypes between healthy human individuals. Study results and limitations: Genetic and exposure-history diversity was limited by the few donors.

The sorted-subset replicate PCRs were given around 0.2 ug DNA, which is 30,000 to 35,000 T cell genomes. Only in-frame clones appear in the TCRdb table, and some are missing; sequencing was by immunoSEQ multiplex PCR. The sample consists of over a million clones, approximately 98.5% of them appearing once. With 0 bases clipped from V and 4 bases from J, the junction kept 12 bases outside the gene matches. Germline assignment: CDR1 SGHAT and CDR2 FQNNGV. CDR3 length: 19 amino acids. Comments on this clone: Its antigen is currently unknown.

V and J are TRBV11-2 and TRBJ2-3, with TRBD2 matching over 11 bases. The clonotype comes from a man aged 25 to 40 in good health. The source material was naive CD4+ T cells sorted from blood. Subset: CD45RA+ positively selected. CDR3 loop: CASSLEVASGRRLADTQYF. The CDR3 region has the DNA TGTGCCAGCAGCTTAGAAGTTGCTAGCGGGAGGCGTCTGGCAGATACGCAGTATTTT.